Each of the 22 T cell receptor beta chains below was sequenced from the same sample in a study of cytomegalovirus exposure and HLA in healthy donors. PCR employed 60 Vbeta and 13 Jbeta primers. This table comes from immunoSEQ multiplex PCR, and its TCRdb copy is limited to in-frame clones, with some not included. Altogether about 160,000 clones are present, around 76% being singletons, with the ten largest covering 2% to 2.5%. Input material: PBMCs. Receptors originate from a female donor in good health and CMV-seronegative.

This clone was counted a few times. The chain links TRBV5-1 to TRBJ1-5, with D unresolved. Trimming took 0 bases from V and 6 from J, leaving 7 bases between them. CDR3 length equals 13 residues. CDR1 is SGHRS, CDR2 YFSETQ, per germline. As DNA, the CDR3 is TGCGCCAGCAGCTTGGTGGGAGGTCAGCCCCAGCATTTT. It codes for CASSLVGGQPQHF.

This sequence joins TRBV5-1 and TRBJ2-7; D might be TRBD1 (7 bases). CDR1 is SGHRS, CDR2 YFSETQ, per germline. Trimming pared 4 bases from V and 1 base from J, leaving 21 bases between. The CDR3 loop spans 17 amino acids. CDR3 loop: CASSRGTEPSYSYEQYF. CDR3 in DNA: TGCGCCAGCAGCCGCGGGACAGAACCTTCCTATTCCTACGAGCAGTACTTC. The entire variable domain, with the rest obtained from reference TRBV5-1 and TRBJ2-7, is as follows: KAGVTQTPRYLIKTRGQQVTLSCSPISGHRSVSWYQQTPGQGLQFLFEYFSETQRNKGNFPGRFSGRQFSNSRSEMNVSTLELGDSALYLCASSRGTEPSYSYEQYFGPGTRLTVT.

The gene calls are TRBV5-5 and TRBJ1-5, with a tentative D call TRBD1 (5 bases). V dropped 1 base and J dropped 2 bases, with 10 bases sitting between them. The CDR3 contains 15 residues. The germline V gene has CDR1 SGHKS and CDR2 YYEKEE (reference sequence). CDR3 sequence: CASSLTSGGNQPQHF. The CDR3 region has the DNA TGTGCCAGCAGCTTGACCTCGGGGGGCAATCAGCCCCAGCATTTT.

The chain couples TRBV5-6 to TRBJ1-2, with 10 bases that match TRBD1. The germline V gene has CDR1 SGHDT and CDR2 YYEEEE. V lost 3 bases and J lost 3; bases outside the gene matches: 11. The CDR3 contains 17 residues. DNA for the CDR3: TGTGCCAGCAGCTGGGGGACAGGGGCCCATTCTTACTATGGCTACACCTTC. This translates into CASSWGTGAHSYYGYTF.

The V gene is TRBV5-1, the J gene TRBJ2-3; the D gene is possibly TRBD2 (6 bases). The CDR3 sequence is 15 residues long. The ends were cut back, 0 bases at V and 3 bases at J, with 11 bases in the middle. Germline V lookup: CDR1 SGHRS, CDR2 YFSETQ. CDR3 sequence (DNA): TGCGCCAGCAGCTTGGAGCGGGTTAGAACAGATACGCAGTATTTT. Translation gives CASSLERVRTDTQYF.

The CDR3: CSVTGTGERAYGYTF. In nucleotides, the CDR3 is TGCAGCGTGACCGGGACAGGGGAGAGGGCCTATGGCTACACCTTC. The rearrangement links TRBV29-1 to TRBJ1-2, with 10 bases that match TRBD1. The CDR3 totals 15 residues. The junction had 11 bases not matched to a gene; V was cut back by 6 bases and J by 4 bases. Germline V gives CDR1 SQVTM, CDR2 ANQGSEA.

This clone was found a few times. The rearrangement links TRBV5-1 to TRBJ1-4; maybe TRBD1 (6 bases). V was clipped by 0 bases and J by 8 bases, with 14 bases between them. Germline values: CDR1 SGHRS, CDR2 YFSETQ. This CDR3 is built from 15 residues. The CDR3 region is CASSLEKGEGEKLFF. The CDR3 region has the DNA TGCGCCAGCAGCTTGGAAAAGGGGGAGGGCGAAAAACTGTTTTTT.

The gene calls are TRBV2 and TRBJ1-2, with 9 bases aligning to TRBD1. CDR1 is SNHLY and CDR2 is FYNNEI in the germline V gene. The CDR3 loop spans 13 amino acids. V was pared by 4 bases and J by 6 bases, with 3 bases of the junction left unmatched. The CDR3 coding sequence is TGTGCCAGCAGTGCCGGGACAGGGCATGGCTACACCTTC. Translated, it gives CASSAGTGHGYTF.

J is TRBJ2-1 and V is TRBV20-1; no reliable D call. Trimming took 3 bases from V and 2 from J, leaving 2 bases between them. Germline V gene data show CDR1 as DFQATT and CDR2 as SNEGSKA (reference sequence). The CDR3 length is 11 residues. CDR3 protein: CSASAYNEQFF. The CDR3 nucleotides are TGCAGTGCTAGCGCCTACAATGAGCAGTTCTTC.

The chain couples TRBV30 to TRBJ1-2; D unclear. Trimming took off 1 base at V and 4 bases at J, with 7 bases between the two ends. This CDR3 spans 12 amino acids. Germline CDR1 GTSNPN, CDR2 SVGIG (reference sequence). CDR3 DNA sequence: TGTGCCTGGAGTGCGACTGGCTATGGCTACACCTTC. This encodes CAWSATGYGYTF.

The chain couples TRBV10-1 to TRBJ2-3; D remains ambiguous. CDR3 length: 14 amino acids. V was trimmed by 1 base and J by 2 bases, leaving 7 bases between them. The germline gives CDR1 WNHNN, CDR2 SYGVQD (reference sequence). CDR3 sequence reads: CASSEYSNTDTQYF. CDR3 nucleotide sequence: TGCGCCAGCAGTGAGTATTCCAACACAGATACGCAGTATTTT.

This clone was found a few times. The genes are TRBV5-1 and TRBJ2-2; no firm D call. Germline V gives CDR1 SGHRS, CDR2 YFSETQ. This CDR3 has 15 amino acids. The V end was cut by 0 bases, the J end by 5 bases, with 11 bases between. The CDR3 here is CASSLVPSVTGELFF. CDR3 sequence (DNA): TGCGCCAGCAGCTTGGTGCCTTCGGTAACCGGGGAGCTGTTTTTT.

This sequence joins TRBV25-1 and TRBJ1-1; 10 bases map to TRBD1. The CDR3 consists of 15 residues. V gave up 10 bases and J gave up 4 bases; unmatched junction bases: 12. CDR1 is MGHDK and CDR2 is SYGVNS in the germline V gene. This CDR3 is CATQKDRGRGTEAFF. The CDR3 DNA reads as TGTGCCACCCAGAAGGACAGGGGGAGGGGCACTGAAGCTTTCTTT. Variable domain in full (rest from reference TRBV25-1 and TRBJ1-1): EADIYQTPRYLVIGTGKKITLECSQTMGHDKMYWYQQDPGMELHLIHYSYGVNSTEKGDLSSESTVSRIRTEHFPLTLESARPSHTSQYLCATQKDRGRGTEAFFGQGTRLTVV.

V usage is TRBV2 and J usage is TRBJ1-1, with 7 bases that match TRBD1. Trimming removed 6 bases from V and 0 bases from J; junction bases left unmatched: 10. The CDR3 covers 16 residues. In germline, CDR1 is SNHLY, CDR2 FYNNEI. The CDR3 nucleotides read TGTGCCAGCAGCCGGAGCCCGGGACAGTTGAACACTGAAGCTTTCTTT. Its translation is CASSRSPGQLNTEAFF.

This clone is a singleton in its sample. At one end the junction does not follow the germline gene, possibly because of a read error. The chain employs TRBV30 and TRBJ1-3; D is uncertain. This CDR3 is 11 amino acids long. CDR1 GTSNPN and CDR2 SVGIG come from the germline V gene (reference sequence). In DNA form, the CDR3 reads TGTGCCTGGAGTGCGGGAAGCACCATATATTTT. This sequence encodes CAWSAGSTIYF. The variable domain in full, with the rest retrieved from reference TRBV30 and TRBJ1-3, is SQTIHQWPATLVQPVGSPLSLECTVEGTSNPNLYWYRQAAGRGLQLLFYSVGIGQISSEVPQNLSASRPQDRQFILSSKKLLLSDSGFYLCAWSAGSTIYFGEGSWLTVV.

The CDR3 DNA is TGTGCCCTACCCCAACGGTCAACTAATGAAAAACTGTTTTTT. Its protein product is CALPQRSTNEKLFF. V is TRBV30 and J is TRBJ1-4; D gene uncertain. The CDR3 loop spans 14 amino acids. The germline gives CDR1 GTSNPN, CDR2 SVGIG (reference sequence). The V gene lost 8 bases and the J gene lost 0 bases, with 13 bases spanning the gap.

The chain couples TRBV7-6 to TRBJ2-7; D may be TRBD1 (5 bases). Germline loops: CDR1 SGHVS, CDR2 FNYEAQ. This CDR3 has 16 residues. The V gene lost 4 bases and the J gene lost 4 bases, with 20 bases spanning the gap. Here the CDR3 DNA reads TGTGCCAGCAGCTCGTTTCCAGGGCCCTCCTCATACGAGCAGTACTTC. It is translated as CASSSFPGPSSYEQYF.

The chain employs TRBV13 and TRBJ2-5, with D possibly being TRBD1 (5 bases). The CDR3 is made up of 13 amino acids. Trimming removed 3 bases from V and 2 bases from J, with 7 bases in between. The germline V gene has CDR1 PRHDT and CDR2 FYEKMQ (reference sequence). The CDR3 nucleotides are TGTGCCAGCAGCTTCAGGGATCAAGAGACCCAGTACTTC. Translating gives CASSFRDQETQYF. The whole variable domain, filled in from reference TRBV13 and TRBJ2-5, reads AAGVIQSPRHLIKEKRETATLKCYPIPRHDTVYWYQQGPGQDPQFLISFYEKMQSDKGSIPDRFSAQQFSDYHSELNMSSLELGDSALYFCASSFRDQETQYFGPGTRLLVL.

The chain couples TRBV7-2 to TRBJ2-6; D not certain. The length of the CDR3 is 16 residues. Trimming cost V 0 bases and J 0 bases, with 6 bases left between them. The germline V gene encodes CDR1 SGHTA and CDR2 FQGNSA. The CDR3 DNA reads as TGTGCCAGCAGCTTAGCTTCATCCTCTGGGGCCAACGTCCTGACTTTC. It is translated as CASSLASSSGANVLTF.

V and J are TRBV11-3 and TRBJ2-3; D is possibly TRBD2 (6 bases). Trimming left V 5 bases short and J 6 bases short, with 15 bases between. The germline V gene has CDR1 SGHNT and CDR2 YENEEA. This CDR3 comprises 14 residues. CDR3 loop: CASSTQGLSDTQYF. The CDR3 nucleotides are TGTGCCAGCAGCACTCAAGGACTATCTGATACGCAGTATTTT.

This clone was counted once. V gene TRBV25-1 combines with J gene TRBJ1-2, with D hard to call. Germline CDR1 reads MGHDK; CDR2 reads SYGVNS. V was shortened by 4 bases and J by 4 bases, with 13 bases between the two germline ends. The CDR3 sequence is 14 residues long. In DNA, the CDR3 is TGTGCCAGCAGTGGCGAGGGATTAATCTATGGCTACACCTTC. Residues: CASSGEGLIYGYTF.

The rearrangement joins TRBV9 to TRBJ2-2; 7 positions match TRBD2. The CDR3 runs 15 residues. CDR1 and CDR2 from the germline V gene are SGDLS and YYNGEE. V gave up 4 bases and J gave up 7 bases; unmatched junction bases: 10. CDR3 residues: CASSPRGGRGGELFF. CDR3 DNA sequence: TGTGCCAGCAGCCCCCGGGGAGGGAGAGGCGGGGAGCTGTTTTTT. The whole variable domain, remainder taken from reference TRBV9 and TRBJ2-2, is DSGVTQTPKHLITATGQRVTLRCSPRSGDLSVYWYQQSLDQGLQFLIQYYNGEERAKGNILERFSAQQFPDLHSELNLSSLELGDSALYFCASSPRGGRGGELFFGEGSRLTVL.